The present TCR beta chain was sequenced within a study of shared clonotypes between healthy human individuals. Study in general: Three plates were used per donor for CD4 naive, three for CD4 memory, two for CD8 naive and one for CD8 memory.

Cells designated naive CD8 were CD45RO-negative and were positively selected for CCR7, with terminally differentiated effector memory CD45RA+ cells excluded. About this clone itself: What it binds is unknown.

V was trimmed by 2 bases and J by 6 bases, leaving 10 bases between them. Per the germline V gene, CDR1 is SGHVS and CDR2 is FQNEAQ. The CDR3 runs to 13 residues. Deep-level running was used for the assay. Sequencing was performed with immunoSEQ multiplex PCR; in TCRdb, only in-frame clones are kept and a portion is missing. The sample includes about 580,000 clones, roughly 98% of them seen just once. Broader study findings: Donor clonotype sharing was expected to depend on sequencing depth. The study found lower generation probabilities in non-shared clonotypes than in those shared by all four donors.

This receptor was obtained from a young man in good health. Sequencing was performed on naive CD8+ T cells sorted from blood. The V and J genes are TRBV7-8 and TRBJ1-2; D is perhaps TRBD1 (5 bases). The CDR3, as DNA: TGTGCCAGCAGCTTAACAGGCGGGGATGGCTACACCTTC. It specifies CASSLTGGDGYTF. The variable domain in full, with the rest retrieved from reference TRBV7-8 and TRBJ1-2, is GAGVSQSPRYKVAKRGQDVALRCDPISGHVSLFWYQQALGQGPEFLTYFQNEAQLDKSGLPSDRFFAERPEGSVSTLKIQRTQQEDSAVYLCASSLTGGDGYTFGSGTRLTVV.